These 2 T cell receptor beta chains share one sample of origin, sequenced in a study of blood T cells in healthy people across ages. Sample-barcoded 5' priming and a J-beta primer mix drove a second PCR of about 6 to 12 cycles. TCRdb passed the 5' RACE reads through MiXCR, listing each CDR3 protein once. The sample lists around 1,000,000 distinct CDR3 sequences; 25% were seen once. The sample was also linked to a second study, of T cells of mothers and their children.

Sequencing was done on a sample of blood. All receptors derive from a girl aged 2-10 years in good health.

This clonotype occurred a few times. The chain uses TRBV28 and TRBJ1-1; possibly TRBD1 for D (5 bases). V was trimmed by 5 bases and J by 7 bases, leaving 17 bases between them. This CDR3 spans 14 amino acids. Germline values: CDR1 MDHEN, CDR2 SYDVKM. The CDR3 DNA reads TGTGCCAGCAGTCTCATAAAGAAGGGGCGTGAAGCTTTCTTT. Translated: CASSLIKKGREAFF.

The gene calls are TRBV5-5 and TRBJ2-5; weak D call: TRBD1 (7 bases). V was trimmed by 3 bases and J by 0 bases, leaving 15 bases between them. The germline CDR1 and CDR2 sequences are SGHKS and YYEKEE (reference sequence). There are 16 residues in the CDR3. In DNA, the CDR3 is TGTGCCAGCAGCTGGGGGGACAGCCCATACCAAGAGACCCAGTACTTC. The encoded protein is CASSWGDSPYQETQYF.